This TCR beta chain was identified during a study of T cell repertoires in cytomegalovirus infection. Whole-study findings and limits: There were HLA-C-restricted CMV-specific TCR beta clonotypes dominating the ex vivo response. The study identified carriers of CMV plus the relevant HLA from cumulative public TCR beta family frequency.

A word on this clonotype: Its specificity is unknown.

TCRdb reanalysed the reads using MiXCR and keeps one entry per CDR3 protein. Found here are fewer than 900,000 distinct CDR3 sequences, approximately 32% of them singletons; the top ten hold around 13%. CDR3 length: 16 residues. Trimming took 0 bases from V and 3 from J, leaving 13 bases between them. Germline values: CDR1 LGHNA, CDR2 YSLEER. This material consisted of cultured CD8+ T cells from PBMCs, taken from culture after CMV antigen stimulation. The V call is TRBV4-3, the J call TRBJ2-3; tentative D call: TRBD1 (7 bases). The TCR sequence derives from a human donor in good health (CMV status not recorded). Some clones in this sample may be carry-over from other donors' samples. CDR3 sequence: CASSQEATGRTDTQYF. The CDR3, as DNA: TGCGCCAGCAGCCAAGAAGCGACAGGGAGGACAGATACGCAGTATTTT.